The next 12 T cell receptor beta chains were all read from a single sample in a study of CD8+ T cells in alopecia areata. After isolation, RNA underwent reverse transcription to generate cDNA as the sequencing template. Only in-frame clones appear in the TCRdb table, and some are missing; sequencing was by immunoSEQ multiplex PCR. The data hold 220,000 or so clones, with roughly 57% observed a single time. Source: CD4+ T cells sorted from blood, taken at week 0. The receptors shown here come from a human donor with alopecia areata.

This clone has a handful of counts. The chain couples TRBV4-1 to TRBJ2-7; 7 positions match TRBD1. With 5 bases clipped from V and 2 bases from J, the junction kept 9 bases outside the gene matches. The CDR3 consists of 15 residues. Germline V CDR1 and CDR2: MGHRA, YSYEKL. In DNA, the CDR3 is TGCGCCAGCAGCTCACGGGACAGTGGGACCTACGAGCAGTACTTC. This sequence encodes CASSSRDSGTYEQYF.

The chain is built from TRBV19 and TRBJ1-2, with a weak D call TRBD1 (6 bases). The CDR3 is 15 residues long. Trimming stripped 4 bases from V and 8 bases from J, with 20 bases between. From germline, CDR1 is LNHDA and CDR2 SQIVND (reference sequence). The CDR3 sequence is CASSTNGGGQGGYTF. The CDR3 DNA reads TGTGCCAGTAGTACCAACGGTGGAGGCCAGGGGGGCTACACCTTC.

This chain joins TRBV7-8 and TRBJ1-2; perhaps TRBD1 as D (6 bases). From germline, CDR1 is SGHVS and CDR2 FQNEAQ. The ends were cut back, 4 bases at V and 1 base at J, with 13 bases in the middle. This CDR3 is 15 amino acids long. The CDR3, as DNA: TGTGCCAGCAGCTCGCCCCTGGACAGTAACTATGGCTACACCTTC. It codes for CASSSPLDSNYGYTF.

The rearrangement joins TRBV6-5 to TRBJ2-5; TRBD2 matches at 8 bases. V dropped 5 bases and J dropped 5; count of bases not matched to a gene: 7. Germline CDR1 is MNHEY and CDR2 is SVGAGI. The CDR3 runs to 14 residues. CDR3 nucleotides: TGTGCCAGCAGTGAACTTGGCGGGGGGGAGACCCAGTACTTC. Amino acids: CASSELGGGETQYF.

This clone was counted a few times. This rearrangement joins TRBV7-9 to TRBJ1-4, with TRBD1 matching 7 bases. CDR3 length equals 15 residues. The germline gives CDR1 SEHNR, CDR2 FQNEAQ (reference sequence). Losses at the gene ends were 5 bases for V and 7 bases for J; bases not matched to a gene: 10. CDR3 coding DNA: TGTGCCAGCAGCGGCCACAGGGGCGGAGGTGAAAAACTGTTTTTT. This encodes CASSGHRGGGEKLFF.

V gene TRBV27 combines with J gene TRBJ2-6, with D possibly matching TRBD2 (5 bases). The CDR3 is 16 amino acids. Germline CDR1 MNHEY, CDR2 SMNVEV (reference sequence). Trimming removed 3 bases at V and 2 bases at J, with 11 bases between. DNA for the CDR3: TGTGCCAGCAGTTTCCGGGGTTCTGCTGGGGCCAACGTCCTGACTTTC. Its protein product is CASSFRGSAGANVLTF.

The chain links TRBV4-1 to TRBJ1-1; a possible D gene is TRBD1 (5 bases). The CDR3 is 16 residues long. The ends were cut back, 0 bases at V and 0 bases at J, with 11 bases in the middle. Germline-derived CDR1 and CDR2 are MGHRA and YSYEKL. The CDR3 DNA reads TGCGCCAGCAGCCAAGATGCGGGGACTATGAACACTGAAGCTTTCTTT. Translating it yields CASSQDAGTMNTEAFF.

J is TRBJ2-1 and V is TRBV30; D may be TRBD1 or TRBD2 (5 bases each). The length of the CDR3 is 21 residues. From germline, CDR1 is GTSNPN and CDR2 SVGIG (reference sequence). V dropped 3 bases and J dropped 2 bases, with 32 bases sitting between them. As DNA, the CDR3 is TGTGCCTGGAGCCCTTCGTGGGGAAAGGGAAGGCCGAGGGGCGCCTACAATGAGCAGTTCTTC. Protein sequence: CAWSPSWGKGRPRGAYNEQFF. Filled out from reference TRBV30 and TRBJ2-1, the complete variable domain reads SQTIHQWPATLVQPVGSPLSLECTVEGTSNPNLYWYRQAAGRGLQLLFYSVGIGQISSEVPQNLSASRPQDRQFILSSKKLLLSDSGFYLCAWSPSWGKGRPRGAYNEQFFGPGTRLTVL.

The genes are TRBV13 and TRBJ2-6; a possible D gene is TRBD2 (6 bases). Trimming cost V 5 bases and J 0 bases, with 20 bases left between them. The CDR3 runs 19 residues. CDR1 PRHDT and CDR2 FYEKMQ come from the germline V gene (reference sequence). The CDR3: CASSLLGQGGPSGANVLTF. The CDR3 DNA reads TGTGCCAGCAGCCTTCTAGGGCAGGGAGGTCCCTCTGGGGCCAACGTCCTGACTTTC.

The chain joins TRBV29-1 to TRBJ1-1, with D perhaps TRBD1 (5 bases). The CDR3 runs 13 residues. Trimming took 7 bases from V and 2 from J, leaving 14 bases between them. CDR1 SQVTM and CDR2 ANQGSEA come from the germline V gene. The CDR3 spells CSAGDGENTEAFF. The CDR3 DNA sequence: TGCAGCGCCGGGGACGGTGAAAACACTGAAGCTTTCTTT.

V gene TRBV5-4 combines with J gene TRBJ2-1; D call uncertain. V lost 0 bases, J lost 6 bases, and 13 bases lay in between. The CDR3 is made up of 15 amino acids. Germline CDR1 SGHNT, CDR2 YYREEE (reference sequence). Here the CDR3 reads CASSLGGPLLNEQFF. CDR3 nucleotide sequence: TGTGCCAGCAGCTTGGGAGGACCCCTCCTCAATGAGCAGTTCTTC.

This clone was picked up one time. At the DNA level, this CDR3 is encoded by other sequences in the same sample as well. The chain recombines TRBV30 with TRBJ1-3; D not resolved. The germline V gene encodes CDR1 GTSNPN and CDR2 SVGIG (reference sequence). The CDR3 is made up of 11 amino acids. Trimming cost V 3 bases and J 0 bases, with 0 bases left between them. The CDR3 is CAWSSGNTIYF. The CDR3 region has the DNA TGTGCCTGGAGCTCTGGAAACACCATATATTTT.